The text below deals with one T cell receptor beta chain. This receptor's antigen is unknown. No base quality information exists; no much larger clone differs at one position. TCRbeta CDR3 regions were amplified from genomic DNA using the immunoSEQ Assay, a bias-controlled multiplex PCR. Turning to the authors' computational methods: Nucleated cell counts per sample were estimated from amplification of reference gene primers within the assay. Sequence reads were collapsed and filtered to measure the absolute abundance of every unique TCRbeta CDR3 rearrangement. For each sample, productive Simpson clonality was calculated as the square root of Simpson's diversity index across productive rearrangements. Not all clones reach the TCRdb copy of this immuneACCESS table, which keeps in-frame sequences only. Checked studies attribute under half of the gap to unresolved V genes and leave the rest unexplained. V, J and clone size are those of that table, while D and trimming were read from the DNA. Recorded for this sample are about 280,000 clones; about 86% of them occurred a single time. Approximately 14% of the sample is held by the ten biggest clonotypes.

Sequences SEHNR (CDR1) and FQNEAQ (CDR2) are obtained from the germline V gene (reference sequence). Its CDR3 holds 13 amino acids, cysteine through phenylalanine. This entry keeps only the CDR3 DNA: 39 bases, framed from base 1. The V end loses 5 bases and the J end loses 3 bases, and a stretch of 9 bases separates them. This record belongs to a study of blood T cell repertoires in COVID-19 (dated by TCRdb to the early 2020s). For the wider study: Samples covering the acute and convalescent phases of COVID-19 were provided by collaborators in the United States, Italy and Spain. The material from the prospective study consisted of cDNA or gDNA derived from T cells, B-cell-depleted T cells, or PBMCs. Subjects who had been exposed to COVID-19, were actively infected with it, or had recovered from it provided the deeply sampled blood TCRbeta repertoires that made up the dataset. The repertoires were released in a freely available public database intended as a resource for research on the immune response to SARS-CoV-2. Samples came from the ongoing ImmuneRACE study (first 160 participants) plus 1,254 subjects from 6 global collaborators. A de-identified subject ID, COVID-19 status, age in years and sex were almost always included in the sample metadata. Where available, HLA class I and class II types were obtained from metadata supplied by the sample provider rather than from assay-based typing.

The investigation overall reported the following: Clinical and demographic metadata were provided uncurated, with the amount varying by source and participant.

One collaborating source in Seattle enrolled patients while the patients were actively infected and followed the patients over time throughout the course of disease. The collaborating institutions used their own protocols to collect whole blood in K2EDTA tubes. For TCRbeta analysis, collaborator samples were shipped as frozen whole blood, as isolated PBMCs, or as DNA extracted from either sample type. Input material: peripheral blood. This TCR was sampled from an older woman with COVID-19, enrolled during active disease. The chain is encoded by TRBV7-9 joined to TRBJ2-3; TRBD1 is possibly the D segment (5 matching bases). Here is the DNA: TGTGCCAGCAGCCCAAGACAGACAGATACGCAGTATTTT. The encoded protein is CASSPRQTDTQYF.